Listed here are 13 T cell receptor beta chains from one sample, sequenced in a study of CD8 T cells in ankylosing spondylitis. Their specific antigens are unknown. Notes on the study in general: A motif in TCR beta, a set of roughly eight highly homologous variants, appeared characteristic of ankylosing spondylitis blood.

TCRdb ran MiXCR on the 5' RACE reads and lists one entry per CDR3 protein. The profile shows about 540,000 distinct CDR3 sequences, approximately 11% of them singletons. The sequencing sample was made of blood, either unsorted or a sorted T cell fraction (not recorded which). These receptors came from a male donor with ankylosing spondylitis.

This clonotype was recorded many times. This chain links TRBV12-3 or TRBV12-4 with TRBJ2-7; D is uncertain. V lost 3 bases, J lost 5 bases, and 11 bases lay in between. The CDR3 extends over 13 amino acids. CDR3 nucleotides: TGTGCCAGCAGTTTCTCCGGCCTCCACGAGCAGTACGTC. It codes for CASSFSGLHEQYV.

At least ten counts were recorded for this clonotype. CDR3 sequence: CASSPWTSDHNEQFF. As DNA, the CDR3 is TGCGCCAGCAGCCCATGGACTAGCGACCACAATGAGCAGTTCTTC. J is TRBJ2-1 and V is TRBV5-1; 9 bases map to TRBD2. Per the germline V gene, CDR1 is SGHRS and CDR2 is YFSETQ. The CDR3 consists of 15 residues. V lost 4 bases to trimming and J lost 5 bases; unmatched junction nucleotides: 7.

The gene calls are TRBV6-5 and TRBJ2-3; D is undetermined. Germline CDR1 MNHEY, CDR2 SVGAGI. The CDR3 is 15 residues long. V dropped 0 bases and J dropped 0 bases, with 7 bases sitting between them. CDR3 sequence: CASSYSATSTDTQYF. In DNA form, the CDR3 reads TGTGCCAGCAGTTACTCAGCCACTAGCACAGATACGCAGTATTTT.

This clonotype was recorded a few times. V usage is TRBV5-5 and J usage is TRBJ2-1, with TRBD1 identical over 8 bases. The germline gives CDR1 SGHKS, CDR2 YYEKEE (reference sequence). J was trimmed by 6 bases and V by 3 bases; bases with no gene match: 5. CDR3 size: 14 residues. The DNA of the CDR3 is TGTGCCAGCAGCTCCGGACAGGGCAGCAATGAGCAGTTCTTC. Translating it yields CASSSGQGSNEQFF. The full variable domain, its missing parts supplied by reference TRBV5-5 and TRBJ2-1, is DAGVTQSPTHLIKTRGQQVTLRCSPISGHKSVSWYQQVLGQGPQFIFQYYEKEERGRGNFPDRFSARQFPNYSSELNVNALLLGDSALYLCASSSGQGSNEQFFGPGTRLTVL.

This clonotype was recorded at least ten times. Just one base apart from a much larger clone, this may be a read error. The CDR3, as DNA: TGCGCCAGCAGCTCGGACGGGAACTATGGCTACACCTTC. Its translation: CASSSDGNYGYTF. The chain has TRBV5-1 and TRBJ1-2; no clear D. V was pared by 3 bases and J by 2 bases, with 8 bases between. CDR3 length: 13 residues. Germline V CDR1 and CDR2: SGHRS, YFSETQ.

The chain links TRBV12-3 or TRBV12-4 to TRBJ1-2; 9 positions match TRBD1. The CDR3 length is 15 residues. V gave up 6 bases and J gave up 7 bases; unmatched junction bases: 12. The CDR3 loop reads CASSWGTGYMGGYTF. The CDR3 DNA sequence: TGTGCCAGCAGCTGGGGGACAGGGTATATGGGTGGCTACACCTTC.

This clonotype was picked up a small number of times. In DNA form, the CDR3 reads TGTGCCAGCAGCCAGCGGGAAACGGGAACTGAAGCTTTCTTT. Translated: CASSQRETGTEAFF. This chain uses TRBV3-1 with TRBJ1-1; D gene unclear. V was trimmed by 3 bases and J by 5 bases, leaving 13 bases between them. Germline CDR1 and CDR2: LGHDT and YNNKEL (reference sequence). The CDR3 spans 14 residues.

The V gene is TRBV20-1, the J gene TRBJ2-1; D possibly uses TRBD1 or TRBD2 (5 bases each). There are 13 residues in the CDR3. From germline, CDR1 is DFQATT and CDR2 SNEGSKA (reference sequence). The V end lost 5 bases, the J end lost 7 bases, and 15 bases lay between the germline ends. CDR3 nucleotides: TGCAGTGCTCACCGACCGGGGCTTAATGAGCAGTTCTTC. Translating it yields CSAHRPGLNEQFF.

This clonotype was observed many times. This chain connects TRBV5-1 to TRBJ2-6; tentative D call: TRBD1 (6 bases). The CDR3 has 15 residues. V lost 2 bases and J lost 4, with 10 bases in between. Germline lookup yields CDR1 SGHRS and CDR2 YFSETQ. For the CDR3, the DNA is TGCGCCAGCAGCTTTTCGGGGACAGGGGCCAACGTCCTGACTTTC. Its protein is CASSFSGTGANVLTF.

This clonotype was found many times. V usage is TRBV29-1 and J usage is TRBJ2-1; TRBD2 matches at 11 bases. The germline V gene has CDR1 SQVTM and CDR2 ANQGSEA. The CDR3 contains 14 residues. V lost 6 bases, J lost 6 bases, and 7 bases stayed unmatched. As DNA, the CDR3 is TGCAGCGTGACGACTAGCGGGAATATCAATGAGCAGTTCTTC. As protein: CSVTTSGNINEQFF.

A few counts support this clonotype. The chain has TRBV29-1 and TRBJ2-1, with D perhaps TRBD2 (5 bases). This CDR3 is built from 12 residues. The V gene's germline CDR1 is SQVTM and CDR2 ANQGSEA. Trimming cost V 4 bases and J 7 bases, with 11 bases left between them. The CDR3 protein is CSVGLLRNEQFF. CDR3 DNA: TGCAGCGTTGGACTATTGAGAAATGAGCAGTTCTTC.

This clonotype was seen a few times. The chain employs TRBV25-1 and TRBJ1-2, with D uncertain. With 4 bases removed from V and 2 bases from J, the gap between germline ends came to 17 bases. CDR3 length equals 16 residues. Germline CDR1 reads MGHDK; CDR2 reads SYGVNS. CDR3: CASSARTSPRNYGYTF. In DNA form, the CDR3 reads TGTGCCAGCAGTGCCAGGACGTCGCCCCGCAACTATGGCTACACCTTC.

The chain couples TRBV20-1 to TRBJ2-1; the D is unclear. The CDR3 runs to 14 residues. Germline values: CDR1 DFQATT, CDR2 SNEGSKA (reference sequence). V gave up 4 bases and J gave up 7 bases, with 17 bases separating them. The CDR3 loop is CSATPVLQPNEQFF. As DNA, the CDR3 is TGCAGTGCTACACCCGTCCTCCAGCCAAATGAGCAGTTCTTC.